The present TCR beta chain was sequenced within a study of technical replicates of blood from a handful of donors. Data came from immunoSEQ multiplex PCR; TCRdb stores just in-frame clones and leaves some out. The profile covers roughly 80,000 clones, with 90% to 95% appearing a single time and 0.25% taken by the ten largest. V lost 4 bases and J lost 6; bases outside the gene matches: 9. Germline V gene sequence: CDR1 SGHRS, CDR2 YFSETQ. The CDR3 totals 16 residues. V gene TRBV5-1 combines with J gene TRBJ2-2; 10 bases are a match to TRBD1. What was sequenced was T cells isolated from PBMCs. The TCR was taken from a human donor in good health. The CDR3 DNA reads as TGCGCCAGCAGCACACATACGGACAGGGGGGCCGGGGAGCTGTTTTTT. Residues: CASSTHTDRGAGELFF.